This T cell receptor (beta chain) is from a study of radiation and T cells in renal cell carcinoma (dated by TCRdb to 2020 to 2022). As for the study more broadly: The samples were drawn from a clinical trial, where primary renal cell carcinomas were treated with 15 Gy of stereotactic body radiation therapy and then removed by nephrectomy 4 weeks afterward. Across all 53 samples, 4,016,671 unique CDR3 nucleotide sequences encoding about 2.4 million unique CDR3 amino acid sequences were identified. In total, 53 samples, comprising some 25 tumors and approximately 27 peripheral blood samples, were subjected to TCR beta sequencing. Overall study outcomes, separate from this receptor: Blood repertoire dynamics were not followed beyond 4 weeks after treatment. No pretreatment tumor biopsies were available, so the baseline intratumoral presence of clonotypes could not be determined. The single-armed trial design could not address effects of radiation dose or scheduling on the TCR repertoire. An increase in top tumor clonotypes in blood was observed from baseline to 2 weeks post-radiation, followed by contraction by 4 weeks, which was taken to suggest transient expansion of tumor-resident clones.

Of note for this clone: This clone's antigen is unknown. Base qualities are not recorded, but no much larger clone differs from it by a single base.

TCR beta libraries were generated from genomic DNA with the immunoSEQ kit, following the manufacturer's recommendations. To prepare libraries, a first multiplex PCR with proprietary primers was run, followed by a second PCR that added unique barcodes, and a bead cleanup was done after each round. A positive control reaction and a negative control reaction, both provided in the kit, were run with every batch of samples. The final libraries were assessed on an Agilent 4200 TapeStation D1000 ScreenTape, pooled by volume, and quantified by qPCR. Sequencing was performed on an Illumina NextSeq500 using a MidOutput 150-cycle cartridge, with 156 Read1 cycles, 15 Index1 cycles, and the kit custom primers. The pooled library was loaded at approximately 1 pM with a roughly 20% PhiX control spike-in. Concerning the study's data processing: Vendor-processed data were analyzed in R, and a clonotype was defined as all T cells sharing the same CDR3 nucleotide sequence. In the clone abundance analyses, frequencies were normalized to the 10,000 most abundant clones in each sample. Public T cell clones, averaging fewer than five per sample, were removed before analysis. A difference in abundance of at least 32-fold between compartments was used to define tumor-enriched and baseline blood-enriched clonotypes. A beta-binomial differential abundance model was applied to find clonotypes that expanded or contracted between blood time points. Tumor-blood repertoire similarity was measured with the Baroni-Urbani and Buser coefficient, and group comparisons used two-tailed Wilcoxon tests in R. TCRdb's version of the immuneACCESS table is confined to in-frame rearrangements and falls short of the full clone set. An unresolved V gene accounts for under half of the shortfall where checked; the remainder is of unknown origin. V and J calls and clone size are copied from that table; D and trimming were computed from the DNA. The sample yields roughly 140,000 clones; roughly 90% were counted once. About an eighth of the sample is in the top ten clones.

The label giving this sample's time point can be read as: blood 2 weeks post-SBRT. Sample treatment or condition, as interpreted from the label and publication: 15 Gy SBRT to primary tumor, nephrectomy 4 weeks later. Serial peripheral blood from radiation-treated patients was sampled at baseline, 2 weeks and 4 weeks after SBRT to track tumor-enriched clonotypes. Renal cell carcinoma with clear cell pathology was present in all patients. The QIAamp DNA Blood Mini Kit (Qiagen) was used to prepare genomic DNA for TCR sequencing. The analyses included only samples that passed all quality control checks. CDR1 is given as SEHNR and CDR2 as FQNEAQ, both from the germline V gene (reference sequence). V is cut back by 6 bases and J by 1 base, with 4 bases in the junction unmatched. The CDR3 spans 14 residues, from the cysteine through the phenylalanine. Kept here is only the CDR3 DNA, which spans 42 bases and is read in frame from base 1.

The sequence derives from a woman in her forties or fifties with renal cell carcinoma. This specimen was blood, taken from a patient whose treatment included radiotherapy and nephrectomy. The receptor chain draws on TRBV7-9 and TRBJ2-5, with TRBD2 identical over 8 junction bases. The DNA reads TGTGCCAGCAGGCGAGGACTAGCCCAAGAGACCCAGTACTTC. Translated, it reads CASRRGLAQETQYF.